This T cell receptor beta chain is drawn from a study of Ad26.COV2.S vaccination and SARS-CoV-2 variants. Whole-study context: Among those in the COV1001 Ad26.COV2.S trial arm was the donor. Recipients of Ad26.COV2.S got it intramuscularly, once or twice 56 days apart. The study's findings and limits: People who got the vaccine had more spike-specific TCR breadth than people who got placebo.

Germline CDR1 is MGHRA and CDR2 is YSYEKL. Trimming left V 1 base short and J 5 bases short, with 12 bases between. This CDR3 comprises 15 residues. Here immunoSEQ multiplex PCR was the method, and the copy in TCRdb shows in-frame clones only, minus some. The table includes more than 300,000 clones, around 89% detected once. Treatment denoted: around 19 received Ad26.COV2.S at low or high dose, single or two shots; about 5 received placebo; per-sample allocation not given. The samples were gathered on day 63 after the first injection of vaccine or placebo. Recruitment in Boston yielded a donor of adult age, 18-55 years. On this clone: Antigen: not known.

The specimen comprised peripheral blood, sampled in a trial of Ad26.COV2.S vaccine versus placebo. This TCR came from a person between 18 and 59 years old who received the Ad26.COV2.S COVID-19 vaccine or a placebo. V and J are TRBV4-1 and TRBJ1-5, with no clear D. The CDR3 nucleotides are TGCGCCAGCAGCCAAGCGGAACAGACTCATCAGCCCCAGCATTTT. Amino acids: CASSQAEQTHQPQHF.